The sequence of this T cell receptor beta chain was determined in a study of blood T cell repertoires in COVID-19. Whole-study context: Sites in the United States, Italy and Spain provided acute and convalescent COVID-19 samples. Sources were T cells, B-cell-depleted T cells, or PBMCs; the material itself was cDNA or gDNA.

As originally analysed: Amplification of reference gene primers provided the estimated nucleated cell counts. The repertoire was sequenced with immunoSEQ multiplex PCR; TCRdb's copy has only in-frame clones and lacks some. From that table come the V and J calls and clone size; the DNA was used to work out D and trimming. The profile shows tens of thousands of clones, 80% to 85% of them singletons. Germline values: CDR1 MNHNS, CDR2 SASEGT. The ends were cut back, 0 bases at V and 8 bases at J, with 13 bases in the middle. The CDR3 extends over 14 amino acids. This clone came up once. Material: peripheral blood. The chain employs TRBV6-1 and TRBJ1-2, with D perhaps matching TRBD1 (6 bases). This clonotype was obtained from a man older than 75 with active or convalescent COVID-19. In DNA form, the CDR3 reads TGTGCCAGCAGTGAAGCGCAGAGGGGGACCGGCTACACCTTC. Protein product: CASSEAQRGTGYTF.